This TCR beta chain comes out of a study of blood T cells in healthy people across ages. The second PCR ran roughly 6 to 11 cycles with a sample-barcoded 5' primer and J-beta primers. Each CDR3 protein is one row after TCRdb ran MiXCR on the 5' RACE reads. Of over 1,500,000 distinct CDR3 sequences in the sample, roughly 43% are singletons; the top ten hold 20% to 25%. Every donor contributed around 10 milliliters of peripheral blood by blood draw. CDR1 and CDR2 (germline): KGHDR, SFDVKD. The V and J ends lost 3 bases and 0 bases, in that order; junction bases with no gene match: 5. The CDR3 is 16 amino acids. Broader study findings: Strong correlation existed between TCR beta diversity and naive T cell percentage.

Of note for this clonotype: Its antigen is not identified.

V gene TRBV24-1 combines with J gene TRBJ1-2, with 8 bases that match TRBD1. The sequenced material came from blood. This clonotype was obtained from a human donor in good health. CDR3 protein: CATSDPGTGANYGYTF. CDR3 nucleotides: TGTGCCACCAGTGATCCCGGGACAGGAGCTAACTATGGCTACACCTTC.